The clone carrying this TCR beta chain has just a few counts. Seattle enrolled patients during active infection and tracked them longitudinally. Per the original methods: From reference gene primer amplification, estimates of nucleated cell counts were derived. Measured with immunoSEQ multiplex PCR; TCRdb has only the in-frame clones, and not every one. V, J and clone size are those of that table, while D and trimming were read from the DNA. Among around 300,000 clones listed, 90% were seen once. The CDR3 extends over 14 amino acids. Germline V gives CDR1 MNHEY, CDR2 SVGAGI. With 6 bases clipped from V and 4 bases from J, the junction kept 6 bases outside the gene matches. This sample is drawn from a study of blood T cell repertoires in COVID-19. Study-wide context: Researchers got acute and convalescent COVID-19 samples from the United States, Italy and Spain. T cells, B-cell-depleted T cells, or PBMCs supplied cDNA or gDNA.

The sequenced sample consisted of peripheral blood. The genes are TRBV6-5 and TRBJ1-2, with 9 positions matching TRBD1. This receptor was obtained from a young woman with COVID-19, enrolled during active disease. This CDR3 reads CASSPRQGGYGYTF. The CDR3, as DNA: TGTGCCAGCAGCCCCAGACAGGGGGGCTATGGCTACACCTTC.